The TCR beta chain described here comes from a study of cytomegalovirus exposure and HLA in healthy donors. About the study: An analysis done earlier identified around 100 million unique TCR beta sequences from 150 million to 200 million T cells. Overall study findings and caveats: Upon later analysis, TCR association rates were observed to vary by HLA locus, being highest for DRB1 and lowest for HLA-C. Only CMV serostatus was available as immune exposure information.

Vbeta (60) and Jbeta (13) primers were used in the PCR. Original methodology: In a later analysis, about 11 million of some 80 million unique beta chains occurred in at least two donors. Profiling relied on immunoSEQ multiplex PCR, and the TCRdb table lists in-frame clones only, not all of them. V and J calls and clone size are as listed in that table; D and trimming were resolved from the DNA. The sample has over 100,000 clones, around three quarters seen once. V lost 8 bases to trimming and J lost 2 bases, with 19 bases between them. In germline, CDR1 is MNHNS, CDR2 SASEGT. The CDR3 runs to 15 residues. A word on this clone: What it recognizes is unknown.

Sequencing was done on a sample of PBMCs. This receptor was identified in a woman aged 45-60 years in good health and CMV-seropositive. This sequence joins TRBV6-1 and TRBJ2-7, with D perhaps matching TRBD1 (5 bases). This CDR3 reads CASDNSDSDAYEQYF. DNA of the CDR3: TGTGCCAGCGATAACTCTGACAGTGATGCCTACGAGCAGTACTTC.